Below, 11 T cell receptor beta chains from the same sample are listed, as sequenced in a study of post-analysis software for immune sequencing data. These TCRs are of unknown antigen specificity. Each TCR beta cDNA library carried unique molecular identifiers. TCRdb redid the calling of the PCR reads with MiXCR, one entry per CDR3 protein. Among some 800,000 distinct CDR3 sequences, more than 45% were seen once, and the ten largest hold 4.9%. Whole-study findings and limits: Higher frequency in patients than in controls was seen for roughly five TRBV segments, with TRBV5-6, TRBV5-1 and TRBV20-1 among them.

The sequenced sample consisted of blood. These receptors were obtained from a girl under 18 with multiple sclerosis.

A few counts support this clonotype. The V gene is TRBV12-5, the J gene TRBJ2-7; D is tentatively TRBD1 or TRBD2 (6 bases each). CDR1 is LGHNT and CDR2 is FRNRAP in the germline V gene. The CDR3 totals 16 residues. V shed 5 bases and J shed 7 bases, with 24 bases lying between them. DNA for the CDR3: TGTGCTAGTGGTCCCCCCGTCTCGGGGGCGTTTTATGAGCAGTACTTC. Amino acid sequence: CASGPPVSGAFYEQYF.

This clonotype was picked up a small number of times. The chain combines TRBV4-1 with TRBJ2-3; TRBD2 agrees at 8 bases. Trimming removed 4 bases from V and 0 bases from J; junction bases left unmatched: 12. CDR1 is MGHRA and CDR2 is YSYEKL in the germline V gene. CDR3 size: 18 residues. CDR3 sequence (DNA): TGCGCCAGCAGCCCAATCCCAGGACTAGCATCTAGCACAGATACGCAGTATTTT. Amino acid sequence: CASSPIPGLASSTDTQYF.

The chain links TRBV6-2 or TRBV6-3 to TRBJ2-7; 10 positions match TRBD2. CDR1 is MNHEY and CDR2 is SVGEGT in the germline V gene. Germline trimming cut 6 bases from V and 6 bases from J; bases unmatched to any gene: 14. The CDR3 has 16 residues. The DNA of the CDR3 is TGTGCCAGCAGCCTCATTACGTCTAGCGGGAGAGGCGAGCAGTACTTC. Amino acid sequence: CASSLITSSGRGEQYF.

This clonotype was recorded a few times. This rearrangement joins TRBV20-1 to TRBJ1-5, with D unresolved. Trimming cost V 0 bases and J 4 bases, with 13 bases left between them. There are 15 residues in the CDR3. Looked up from germline, CDR1 is DFQATT and CDR2 is SNEGSKA (reference sequence). The CDR3 is CSARDRGLWNQPQHF. The CDR3 DNA reads TGCAGTGCTAGAGACAGAGGCCTATGGAATCAGCCCCAGCATTTT.

The chain has TRBV7-8 and TRBJ2-7, with TRBD1 matching over 8 bases. This CDR3 spans 15 amino acids. Germline values: CDR1 SGHVS, CDR2 FQNEAQ. V trimming: 5 bases; J trimming: 4 bases; junction bases outside the gene matches: 10. Here the CDR3 reads CASSPGGRGEYEQYF. The DNA of the CDR3 is TGTGCCAGCAGCCCAGGGGGCAGGGGAGAGTACGAGCAGTACTTC.

The chain links TRBV7-9 to TRBJ2-4; D gene unclear. The J call is doubtful: the DNA matches TRBJ2-7 better. The CDR3 extends over 12 amino acids. Germline loops: CDR1 SEHNR, CDR2 FQNEAQ (reference sequence). CDR3 loop: CASSLDVNEQYF. DNA of the CDR3: TGTGCCAGCAGCTTAGATGTAAACGAGCAGTACTTC.

This clonotype was counted a single time. V and J are TRBV20-1 and TRBJ2-1; 9 bases align to TRBD2. V lost 5 bases to trimming and J lost 5 bases; unmatched junction nucleotides: 7. The CDR3 covers 14 residues. The germline V gene has CDR1 DFQATT and CDR2 SNEGSKA (reference sequence). The chain's CDR3 is CSAEPGLADNEQFF. DNA for the CDR3: TGCAGTGCTGAACCGGGACTAGCCGACAATGAGCAGTTCTTC.

This clonotype was detected only a few times. The genes are TRBV20-1 and TRBJ2-3; D is perhaps TRBD2 (5 bases). The CDR3 has 13 residues. V lost 5 bases to trimming and J lost 5 bases, with 14 bases between them. The germline CDR1 and CDR2 sequences are DFQATT and SNEGSKA (reference sequence). Here the CDR3 DNA reads TGCAGTGCTCTCTCCGGGAAAGGAGATACGCAGTATTTT. Its translation is CSALSGKGDTQYF.

The chain links TRBV7-6 to TRBJ2-7, with 10 bases matching TRBD1. Germline loops: CDR1 SGHVS, CDR2 FNYEAQ. Trimming removed 0 bases from V and 4 bases from J; junction bases left unmatched: 6. The CDR3 runs 16 residues. Here the CDR3 DNA reads TGTGCCAGCAGCTTAGCGCCGACAGGGGGCGGGTACGAGCAGTACTTC. This gives the protein CASSLAPTGGGYEQYF.

This clonotype was counted between two and nine times. The chain combines TRBV4-1 with TRBJ2-7, with unresolved D. Germline CDR1 MGHRA, CDR2 YSYEKL. The length of the CDR3 is 13 residues. Trimming took 4 bases from V and 1 from J, leaving 8 bases between them. The CDR3 loop is CASSRGESYEQYF. The CDR3 coding sequence is TGCGCCAGCAGCCGTGGGGAATCCTACGAGCAGTACTTC.

This clonotype was counted a few times. This sequence joins TRBV12-3 or TRBV12-4 and TRBJ2-3; D unclear. Trimming stripped 1 base from V and 1 base from J, with 6 bases between. CDR3 length equals 14 residues. The chain's CDR3 is CASSLGRRTDTQYF. The CDR3, as DNA: TGTGCCAGCAGTTTAGGCCGACGCACAGATACGCAGTATTTT.